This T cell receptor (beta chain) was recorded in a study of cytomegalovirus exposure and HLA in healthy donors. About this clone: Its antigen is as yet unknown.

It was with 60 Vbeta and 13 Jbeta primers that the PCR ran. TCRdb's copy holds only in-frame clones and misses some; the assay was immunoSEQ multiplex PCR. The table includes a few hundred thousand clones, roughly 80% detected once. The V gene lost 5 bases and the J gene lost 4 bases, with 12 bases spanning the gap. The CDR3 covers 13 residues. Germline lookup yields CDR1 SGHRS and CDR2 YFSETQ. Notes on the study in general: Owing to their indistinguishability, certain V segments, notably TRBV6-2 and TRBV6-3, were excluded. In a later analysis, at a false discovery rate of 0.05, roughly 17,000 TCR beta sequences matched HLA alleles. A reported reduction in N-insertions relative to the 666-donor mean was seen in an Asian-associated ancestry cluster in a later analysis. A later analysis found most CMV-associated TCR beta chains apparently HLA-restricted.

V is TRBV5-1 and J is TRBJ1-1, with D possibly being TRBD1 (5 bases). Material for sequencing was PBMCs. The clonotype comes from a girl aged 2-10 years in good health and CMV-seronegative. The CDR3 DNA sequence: TGCGCCAGCAGTCTGGGGCAGAGCACTGAAGCTTTCTTT. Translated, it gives CASSLGQSTEAFF.